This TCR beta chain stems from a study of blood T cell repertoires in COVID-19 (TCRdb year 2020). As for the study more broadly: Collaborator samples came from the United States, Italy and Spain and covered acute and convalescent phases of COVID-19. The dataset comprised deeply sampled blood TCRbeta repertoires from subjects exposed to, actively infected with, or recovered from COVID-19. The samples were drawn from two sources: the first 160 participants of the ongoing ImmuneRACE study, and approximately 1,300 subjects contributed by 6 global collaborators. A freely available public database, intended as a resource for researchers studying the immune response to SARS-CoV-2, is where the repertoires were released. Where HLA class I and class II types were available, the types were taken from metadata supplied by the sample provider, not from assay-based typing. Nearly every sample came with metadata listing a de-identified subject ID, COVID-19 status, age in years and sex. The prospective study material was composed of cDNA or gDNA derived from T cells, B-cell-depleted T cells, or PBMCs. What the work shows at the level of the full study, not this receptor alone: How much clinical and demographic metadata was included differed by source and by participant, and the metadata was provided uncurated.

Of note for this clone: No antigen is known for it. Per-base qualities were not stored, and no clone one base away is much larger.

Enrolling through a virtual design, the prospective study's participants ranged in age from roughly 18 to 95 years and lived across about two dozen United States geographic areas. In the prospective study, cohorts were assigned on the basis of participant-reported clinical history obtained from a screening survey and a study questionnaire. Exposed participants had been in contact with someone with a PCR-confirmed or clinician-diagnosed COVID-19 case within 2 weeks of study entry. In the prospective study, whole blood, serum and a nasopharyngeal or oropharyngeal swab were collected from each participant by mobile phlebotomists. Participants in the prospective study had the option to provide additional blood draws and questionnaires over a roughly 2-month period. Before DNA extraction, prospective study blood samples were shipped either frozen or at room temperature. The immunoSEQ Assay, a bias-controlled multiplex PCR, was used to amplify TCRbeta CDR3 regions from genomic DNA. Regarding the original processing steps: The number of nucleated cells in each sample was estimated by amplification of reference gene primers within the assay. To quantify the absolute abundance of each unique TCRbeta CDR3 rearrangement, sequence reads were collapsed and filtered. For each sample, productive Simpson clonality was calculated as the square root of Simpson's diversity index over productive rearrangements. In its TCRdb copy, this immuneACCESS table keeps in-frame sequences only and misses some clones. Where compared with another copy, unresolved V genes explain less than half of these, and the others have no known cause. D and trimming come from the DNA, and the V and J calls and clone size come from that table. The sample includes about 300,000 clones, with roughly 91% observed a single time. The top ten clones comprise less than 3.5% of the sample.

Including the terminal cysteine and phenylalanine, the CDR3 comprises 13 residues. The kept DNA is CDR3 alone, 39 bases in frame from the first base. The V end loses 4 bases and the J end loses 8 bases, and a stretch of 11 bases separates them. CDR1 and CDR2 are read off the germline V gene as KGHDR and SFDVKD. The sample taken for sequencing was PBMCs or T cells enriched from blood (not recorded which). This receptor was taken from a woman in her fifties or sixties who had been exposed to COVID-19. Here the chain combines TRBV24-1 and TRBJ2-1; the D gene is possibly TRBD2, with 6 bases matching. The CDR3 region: CATSEPPGDEQFF. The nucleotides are TGTGCCACCAGTGAACCTCCGGGGGATGAGCAGTTCTTC.